Listed below are T cell receptor beta chains from one sample, sequenced in a study of cytomegalovirus exposure and HLA in healthy donors. Libraries were prepared by immunoSEQ multiplex PCR; TCRdb keeps only in-frame clonotypes and omits some of them. This table has fewer than 250,000 clones, around four fifths appearing once. Sequenced sample: PBMCs. Receptor source: a male donor in good health and CMV-seronegative. Each CDR3 is given with its conserved first and last residue. Each record gives: V gene, CDR3 protein.

v_gene: TRBV6-4
CDR3aa: CASRADIMNTEAFF

v_gene: TRBV19
CDR3aa: CASSRGRNEKLFF

v_gene: TRBV4-1
CDR3aa: CASSQDGGGINYGYTF

v_gene: TRBV5-6
CDR3aa: CASSLSLQGPYNEQFF

v_gene: TRBV7-8
CDR3aa: CASSRDVGLAGDTGELFF

v_gene: TRBV5-6
CDR3aa: CASLDAAAAPYEQYF

v_gene: TRBV25-1
CDR3aa: CASSAHFLSSYEQYF

v_gene: TRBV19
CDR3aa: CASTRTGVVGTEAFF

v_gene: TRBV9
CDR3aa: CASSVTGRSGTDTQYF

v_gene: TRBV7-2
CDR3aa: CASSLITTGSGEAFF

v_gene: TRBV27
CDR3aa: CASSSSGTGHYEQYF

v_gene: TRBV21-1
CDR3aa: CASSTPYEREAYSSYNEQFF

v_gene: TRBV5-6
CDR3aa: CASSLDTGVNPGELFF

v_gene: TRBV18
CDR3aa: CASSPTGTAGSVGYTF